This passage covers 20 T cell receptor beta chains from one sample sequenced in a study of T cells after yellow fever vaccination. TCRdb reanalysed the 5' RACE reads using MiXCR and keeps one entry per CDR3 protein. The profile shows 350,000 to 450,000 distinct CDR3 sequences, around 20% of them singletons. The sequencing used PBMCs, collected before the yellow fever booster vaccination. The receptors stem from a man younger than 35 who received the YFV17D yellow fever vaccine.

This clonotype was observed a few times. The chain carries TRBV6-5 and TRBJ1-2; no firm D call. Germline V gene sequence: CDR1 MNHEY, CDR2 SVGAGI. The CDR3 length is 14 residues. Trimming pared 0 bases from V and 4 bases from J, leaving 9 bases between. Here the CDR3 reads CASSYSEGGYGYTF. The CDR3, as DNA: TGTGCCAGCAGTTACTCGGAGGGAGGCTATGGCTACACCTTC.

The rearrangement uses TRBV10-3 and TRBJ2-7; unclear D gene. The CDR3 totals 11 residues. CDR1 and CDR2 (germline): ENHRY, SYGVKD. Trimming took 6 bases from V and 3 from J, leaving 6 bases between them. CDR3 region: CAISHFYEQYV. For the CDR3, the DNA is TGTGCCATCAGCCACTTCTACGAGCAGTACGTC.

The genes are TRBV6-2 or TRBV6-3 and TRBJ2-7; no clear D gene. The CDR3 runs 11 residues. Trimming took off 4 bases at V and 3 bases at J, with 4 bases between the two ends. Germline V gene data show CDR1 as MNHEY and CDR2 as SVGEGT. The CDR3 nucleotides are TGTGCCAGCAGTTCCTTCTACGAGCAGTACGTC. The encoded protein is CASSSFYEQYV.

J is TRBJ2-2 and V is TRBV7-2; 11 bases match TRBD2. CDR3 length equals 15 residues. Per germline, CDR1 SGHTA and CDR2 FQGNSA. V shed 5 bases, J shed 7 bases, and the junction held 6 bases outside the gene matches. The CDR3 sequence is CASSLSGGAGGELFF. The DNA of the CDR3 is TGTGCCAGCAGCCTTAGCGGGGGGGCCGGCGGGGAGCTGTTTTTT.

This clonotype was found once. The gene calls are TRBV15 and TRBJ2-4; 8 bases align to TRBD2. The length of the CDR3 is 15 residues. The J segment lost 2 bases and the V segment lost 5 bases, leaving 5 bases of the junction unmatched. Germline V gene lookup returns CDR1 LNHNV and CDR2 YYDKDF (reference sequence). The CDR3 region is CATSGGGGPKNIQYF. The CDR3 nucleotides are TGTGCCACCAGCGGGGGCGGGGGGCCCAAAAACATTCAGTACTTC.

The chain couples TRBV20-1 to TRBJ2-5; D not certain. Trimming cost V 2 bases and J 8 bases, with 9 bases left between them. The CDR3 is 11 amino acids. Germline V gene data show CDR1 as DFQATT and CDR2 as SNEGSKA (reference sequence). CDR3 sequence (DNA): TGCAGTGCTAGATGGCCAGGCACCCAGTACTTC. Translating gives CSARWPGTQYF.

This rearrangement joins TRBV29-1 to TRBJ1-2; perhaps TRBD1 as D (5 bases). Germline CDR1 SQVTM, CDR2 ANQGSEA. The CDR3 is 12 residues long. Trimming took 6 bases from V and 4 from J, leaving 12 bases between them. The CDR3 coding sequence is TGCAGCGTGGCCCGGGGGGGCTATGGCTACACCTTC. Its translation: CSVARGGYGYTF.

This clonotype has a single count. The V call is TRBV28, the J call TRBJ1-1, with no clear D. From germline, CDR1 is MDHEN and CDR2 SYDVKM. The CDR3 sequence is 12 residues long. Trimming cost V 9 bases and J 5 bases, with 13 bases left between them. CDR3 residues: CASGQVGTEAFF. DNA for the CDR3: TGTGCCAGTGGTCAGGTAGGAACTGAAGCTTTCTTT.

Only a few counts were recorded for this clonotype. This chain uses TRBV19 with TRBJ1-1, with a weak D call TRBD1 (6 bases). CDR1 LNHDA and CDR2 SQIVND come from the germline V gene (reference sequence). The CDR3 loop spans 14 amino acids. The germline V and J ends were trimmed by 5 bases and 4 bases, with 14 bases remaining between them. DNA of the CDR3: TGTGCCAGTAGTTCCCGACAGGTCCCCACTGAAGCTTTCTTT. This encodes CASSSRQVPTEAFF.

This sequence joins TRBV30 and TRBJ2-4, with TRBD1 matching over 8 bases. V lost 2 bases and J lost 12; bases outside the gene matches: 9. This CDR3 is 13 amino acids long. The germline gives CDR1 GTSNPN, CDR2 SVGIG (reference sequence). This CDR3 is CAWSPGQGGTQYF. The CDR3 bases are TGTGCCTGGAGTCCTGGACAGGGTGGTACTCAGTACTTC.

This clonotype showed up just a few times. The chain recombines TRBV7-9 with TRBJ1-2; D is unclear. The CDR3 runs 14 residues. Trimming cost V 4 bases and J 3 bases, with 12 bases left between them. The germline CDR1 and CDR2 sequences are SEHNR and FQNEAQ (reference sequence). CDR3 amino acids: CASSSPFGDYGYTF. CDR3 bases: TGTGCCAGCAGCTCACCTTTTGGGGACTATGGCTACACCTTC.

This clonotype was found a few times. V is TRBV7-7 and J is TRBJ1-2, with 11 positions matching TRBD1. The germline V gene has CDR1 SSHAT and CDR2 FNYEAQ (reference sequence). V trimming: 1 base; J trimming: 3 bases; junction bases outside the gene matches: 4. This CDR3 region has 16 residues. CDR3 amino acids: CASSLGGTGGHYGYTF. CDR3 nucleotide sequence: TGTGCCAGCAGCTTAGGCGGGACAGGGGGTCACTATGGCTACACCTTC.

This clonotype came up a few times. The chain is built from TRBV4-1 and TRBJ2-2, with 10 nucleotides matching TRBD2. After removal of 4 bases from V and 6 bases from J, the junction contained 11 bases not matched to a gene. The CDR3 is 17 amino acids. Germline V gene data show CDR1 as MGHRA and CDR2 as YSYEKL. CDR3 loop: CASSPPLAGASPGELFF. The CDR3 bases are TGCGCCAGCAGCCCCCCGCTAGCGGGGGCTAGCCCCGGGGAGCTGTTTTTT.

This clonotype was seen more than once but under ten times. This chain joins TRBV7-2 and TRBJ2-1; TRBD2 matches 12 bases. This CDR3 contains 15 residues. The germline V gene encodes CDR1 SGHTA and CDR2 FQGNSA. Unmatched junction bases numbered 3, after V lost 5 bases and J lost 4 bases. CDR3 in DNA: TGTGCCAGCAGCCGAGGACTAGCGGGGTACAATGAGCAGTTCTTC. It yields the protein CASSRGLAGYNEQFF. The whole variable domain, remainder taken from reference TRBV7-2 and TRBJ2-1, is GAGVSQSPSNKVTEKGKDVELRCDPISGHTALYWYRQSLGQGLEFLIYFQGNSAPDKSGLPSDRFSAERTGGSVSTLTIQRTQQEDSAVYLCASSRGLAGYNEQFFGPGTRLTVL.

The rearrangement links TRBV7-2 to TRBJ2-3, with TRBD2 matching 7 bases. The CDR3 contains 15 residues. After removal of 2 bases from V and 4 bases from J, the junction contained 6 bases not matched to a gene. CDR1 and CDR2 (germline): SGHTA, FQGNSA. DNA of the CDR3: TGTGCCAGCAGCTTACGGACTAGGATCCCAGATACGCAGTATTTT. Protein sequence: CASSLRTRIPDTQYF.

This clonotype was detected only a few times. CDR3 DNA: TGCGCCAGCAGCCAATCCGGCGGCGGACTCACAGATACGCAGTATTTT. Translating gives CASSQSGGGLTDTQYF. The V and J genes are TRBV4-1 and TRBJ2-3; possibly TRBD2 for D (5 bases). There are 16 residues in the CDR3. Germline assignment: CDR1 MGHRA and CDR2 YSYEKL. Deletions cut 2 bases from V and 2 bases from J, with 14 bases between.

V and J are TRBV6-5 and TRBJ1-6; no clear D. Germline V CDR1 and CDR2: MNHEY, SVGAGI. CDR3 length: 14 residues. The V end lost 6 bases, the J end lost 7 bases, and 13 bases lay between the germline ends. CDR3 sequence: CASSLPELNSPLHF. The CDR3 bases are TGTGCCAGCAGCTTACCTGAACTCAATTCACCCCTCCACTTT.

This clonotype has ten or more counts. J is TRBJ2-2 and V is TRBV7-2, with 7 bases that match TRBD2. The germline gives CDR1 SGHTA, CDR2 FQGNSA. This CDR3 contains 16 residues. V trimming: 0 bases; J trimming: 4 bases; junction bases outside the gene matches: 5. DNA for the CDR3: TGTGCCAGCAGCTTAGCGCGGGGGTATGGCACCGGGGAGCTGTTTTTT. Amino acid sequence: CASSLARGYGTGELFF.

This clonotype turned up a few times. The chain joins TRBV6-2 or TRBV6-3 to TRBJ2-4, with D uncertain. Germline lookup yields CDR1 MNHEY and CDR2 SVGEGT. The CDR3 is 13 residues long. The V end lost 5 bases, the J end lost 6 bases, and 11 bases lay between the germline ends. The CDR3 sequence is CASSPGLLNIQYF. Here the CDR3 DNA reads TGTGCCAGCAGTCCCGGATTGTTAAACATTCAGTACTTC.

V and J are TRBV9 and TRBJ2-3; 9 bases are a match to TRBD1. The trim removed 1 base at V and 5 bases at J, leaving 11 bases unmatched. The germline V gene has CDR1 SGDLS and CDR2 YYNGEE. This CDR3 has 17 amino acids. The CDR3 sequence: CASSVNPQGAGGDTQYF. In DNA, the CDR3 is TGTGCCAGCAGCGTAAACCCACAGGGGGCCGGAGGAGATACGCAGTATTTT.